The T cell receptor (beta chain) under discussion was sequenced for a study of blood T cell repertoires in COVID-19. Study context: Spain, Italy and the United States supplied samples that represented acute and convalescent COVID-19. Sources were T cells, B-cell-depleted T cells, or PBMCs; the material itself was cDNA or gDNA.

One Seattle source followed patients from active infection through their disease course. V shed 4 bases and J 6 bases; nucleotides not matched to a gene: 10. This CDR3 comprises 15 residues. CDR1 and CDR2 (germline): SGHTA, FQGNSA. Original handling: Researchers report that nucleated cell counts were estimated from reference gene primer amplification. TCRdb keeps only in-frame clones here, not all; method: immunoSEQ multiplex PCR. That table furnishes V, J and clone size, whereas the DNA furnished D and trimming. The repertoire has approximately 330,000 clones, about 90% of them found once; the top ten carry around 0.96%.

Sequencing used peripheral blood. The chain recombines TRBV7-2 with TRBJ1-2, with 8 bases aligning to TRBD1. The receptor comes from a woman in her thirties or forties with COVID-19, enrolled during active disease. The CDR3 coding sequence is TGTGCCAGCAGCTCCCGGACAGGGTGGGGAGATGGCTACACCTTC. Its protein is CASSSRTGWGDGYTF.